This TCR beta chain was observed in a study of identical twins. The study, taken as a whole, reports: Potential partial confounding of zero-insertion analyses by invariant MAIT and iNKT cells was noted. The study found excess low generation probability among twin-shared out-of-frame alpha sequences.

TCRdb called the 5' RACE reads again in MiXCR, with one record for every CDR3 protein. In the table there are about 900,000 distinct CDR3 sequences, 9% to 15% of which are singletons. From germline, CDR1 is SQVTM and CDR2 ANQGSEA. The CDR3 covers 13 residues. V lost 3 bases and J lost 6, with 12 bases in between. This clonotype was seen a handful of times. Its specificity is not known. The data were also submitted as part of a second study, on yellow fever vaccine responses in identical twins.

Sequenced: PBMCs. The chain carries TRBV29-1 and TRBJ2-1; D remains unclear. This TCR was recovered from a woman under 30 in good health. The CDR3 loop reads CSVEGMVVNEQFF. The CDR3, as DNA: TGCAGCGTTGAGGGGATGGTTGTCAATGAGCAGTTCTTC.